The next 25 T cell receptor beta chains were all read from a single sample in a study of OX40 agonist ivuxolimab in advanced cancers. The repertoire was sequenced with immunoSEQ multiplex PCR; TCRdb's copy has only in-frame clones and lacks some. The data show around 70,000 clones, approximately 90% seen once. This specimen consisted of CD4+ or CD8+ T cells sorted from blood, obtained in a trial of the OX40 agonist ivuxolimab. The source is an adult with an advanced solid tumor such as melanoma, head and neck, liver or kidney cancer.

The chain joins TRBV11-1 to TRBJ2-2; the D call may be TRBD1 or TRBD2 (5 bases each). The CDR3 is 15 amino acids. Germline CDR1 is SGHAT and CDR2 is FQDESV (reference sequence). V dropped 3 bases and J dropped 1 base, with 9 bases sitting between them. In DNA form, the CDR3 reads TGTGCCAGCAGCTTCGGGACGGTGAACACCGGGGAGCTGTTTTTT. Translating gives CASSFGTVNTGELFF.

The chain has TRBV4-1 and TRBJ2-1; 7 nucleotides line up with TRBD1. This CDR3 has 16 amino acids. The V segment lost 0 bases and the J segment 0 bases; nucleotides outside the gene matches: 2. The germline V gene has CDR1 MGHRA and CDR2 YSYEKL. CDR3 nucleotide sequence: TGCGCCAGCAGCCAAGAAGGGGGCATCTCCTACAATGAGCAGTTCTTC. As protein: CASSQEGGISYNEQFF.

The chain couples TRBV7-9 to TRBJ2-2; a weak D match, TRBD2 (6 bases). V was trimmed by 7 bases and J by 2 bases, leaving 14 bases between them. The CDR3 runs 15 residues. Per germline, CDR1 SEHNR and CDR2 FQNEAQ (reference sequence). The chain's CDR3 is CASNRGGYNTGELFF. The CDR3 DNA sequence: TGTGCCAGCAACCGTGGGGGGTACAACACCGGGGAGCTGTTTTTT. The variable domain in full, completed from reference TRBV7-9 and TRBJ2-2, reads DTGVSQNPRHKITKRGQNVTFRCDPISEHNRLYWYRQTLGQGPEFLTYFQNEAQLEKSRLLSDRFSAERPKGSFSTLEIQRTEQGDSAMYLCASNRGGYNTGELFFGEGSRLTVL.

This clone was seen once. This chain links TRBV21-1 with TRBJ1-1. TRBV21-1 is given as a pseudogene. This CDR3 region has 14 residues. In nucleotides, the CDR3 is TGTGCCAGCAGCAAGGGAGAGGGGTGCACTGAAGCTTTCTTT. The encoded protein is CASSKGEGCTEAFF.

This clone has a single count. This chain uses TRBV19 with TRBJ1-4; maybe TRBD1 (6 bases). Germline V lookup: CDR1 LNHDA, CDR2 SQIVND (reference sequence). The CDR3 runs to 20 residues. Trimming took 1 base from V and 0 from J, leaving 21 bases between them. DNA of the CDR3: TGTGCCAGTAGTATAGGAGTAGGAACAGGGTCTTTTGCAACTAATGAAAAACTGTTTTTT. Its translation is CASSIGVGTGSFATNEKLFF.

The gene calls are TRBV5-4 and TRBJ2-7; TRBD1 matches 9 bases. Germline lookup yields CDR1 SGHNT and CDR2 YYREEE (reference sequence). The CDR3 consists of 15 residues. J gave up 6 bases and V 4 bases, and 11 bases lay outside the gene matches. The CDR3 nucleotides read TGTGCCAGCAGCCGGACAGGGACAGGGAATGGCGAGCAGTACTTC. Its protein is CASSRTGTGNGEQYF.

This chain links TRBV6-5 with TRBJ2-2; D might be TRBD2 (5 bases). Germline CDR1 reads MNHEY; CDR2 reads SVGAGI. Deletions cut 1 base from V and 5 bases from J, with 14 bases between. This CDR3 is built from 16 residues. The CDR3 region is CASSYYRSAGTGELFF. Here the CDR3 DNA reads TGTGCCAGCAGTTACTATCGGAGCGCGGGTACCGGGGAGCTGTTTTTT.

The chain couples TRBV7-8 to TRBJ2-1; TRBD2 aligns across 7 bases. Trimming removed 5 bases from V and 7 bases from J; junction bases left unmatched: 8. The length of the CDR3 is 14 residues. Germline-derived CDR1 and CDR2 are SGHVS and FQNEAQ. Here the CDR3 reads CASSAWAGANEQFF. The CDR3 DNA sequence: TGTGCCAGCAGCGCCTGGGCGGGAGCAAATGAGCAGTTCTTC.

The genes are TRBV6-5 and TRBJ2-5; 8 bases align to TRBD1. Germline CDR1 reads MNHEY; CDR2 reads SVGAGI. V gave up 4 bases and J gave up 10 bases; unmatched junction bases: 17. This CDR3 contains 16 residues. This chain's CDR3 is CASSSRTGLPIGDQYF. CDR3 nucleotides: TGTGCCAGCAGTTCGAGGACAGGGCTTCCGATCGGGGACCAGTACTTC.

V usage is TRBV10-1 and J usage is TRBJ2-1, with 8 positions matching TRBD2. Per germline, CDR1 WNHNN and CDR2 SYGVQD (reference sequence). This CDR3 has 16 residues. With 7 bases clipped from V and 1 base from J, the junction kept 9 bases outside the gene matches. As DNA, the CDR3 is TGCGCCAGCATCCCCCCAGGCGGGAGGTCCTACAATGAGCAGTTCTTC. It specifies CASIPPGGRSYNEQFF.

The V call is TRBV9, the J call TRBJ1-5, with D perhaps TRBD1 (6 bases). The CDR3 length is 15 residues. Per the germline V gene, CDR1 is SGDLS and CDR2 is YYNGEE. V was trimmed by 0 bases and J by 0 bases, leaving 7 bases between them. The CDR3 here is CASSVGGLSNQPQHF. The CDR3 DNA reads TGTGCCAGCAGCGTAGGGGGGCTTAGCAATCAGCCCCAGCATTTT.

The chain links TRBV7-9 to TRBJ2-5, with D unclear. The CDR3 spans 16 residues. Germline V gene sequence: CDR1 SEHNR, CDR2 FQNEAQ (reference sequence). With 2 bases removed from V and 7 bases from J, the gap between germline ends came to 20 bases. The CDR3 DNA is TGTGCCAGCAGCTTATCCCCCGCCGCTGGATCGGGGACCCAGTACTTC. This gives the protein CASSLSPAAGSGTQYF.

DNA for the CDR3: TGTGCCAGCTCACTAGCGGAGAGCTCCTACGAGCAGTACTTC. This translates into CASSLAESSYEQYF. The V and J genes are TRBV18 and TRBJ2-7; maybe TRBD2 (6 bases). V lost 4 bases to trimming and J lost 0 bases, with 10 bases between them. The germline V gene has CDR1 KGHSH and CDR2 LQKENI. CDR3 length: 14 amino acids.

This chain uses TRBV19 with TRBJ1-3; D gene ambiguous. CDR3 length: 12 residues. Trimming removed 7 bases at V and 0 bases at J, with 4 bases between. Germline CDR1 LNHDA, CDR2 SQIVND (reference sequence). The CDR3 is CASTASGNTIYF. The DNA of the CDR3 is TGTGCCAGTACAGCCTCTGGAAACACCATATATTTT.

The chain joins TRBV5-1 to TRBJ2-5; D could derive from TRBD1 or TRBD2 (6 bases each). Per the germline V gene, CDR1 is SGHRS and CDR2 is YFSETQ. Trimming shortened V by 4 bases and J by 0 bases, and 22 bases separated the two germline ends. This CDR3 spans 18 amino acids. CDR3 sequence: CASSAGTTDYQYQETQYF. For the CDR3, the DNA is TGCGCCAGCAGCGCTGGGACAACGGACTACCAGTACCAAGAGACCCAGTACTTC.

The chain is built from TRBV5-1 and TRBJ2-5; 7 positions match TRBD2. CDR3 length: 14 residues. Losses at the gene ends were 6 bases for V and 2 bases for J; bases not matched to a gene: 7. CDR1 SGHRS and CDR2 YFSETQ come from the germline V gene. CDR3 amino acids: CASTKRGSQETQYF. CDR3 bases: TGCGCCAGCACTAAGCGGGGATCGCAAGAGACCCAGTACTTC.

The chain recombines TRBV4-3 with TRBJ2-3; tentative D call: TRBD2 (6 bases). Trimming removed 3 bases at V and 3 bases at J, with 13 bases between. Germline-derived CDR1 and CDR2 are LGHNA and YSLEER. This CDR3 is 15 amino acids long. The CDR3 loop is CASSHLAGGTDTQYF. DNA of the CDR3: TGCGCCAGCAGCCACTTGGCTGGGGGGACAGATACGCAGTATTTT.

The gene calls are TRBV4-1 and TRBJ2-1, with 11 bases that match TRBD2. J gave up 0 bases and V 0 bases, and 10 bases lay outside the gene matches. Germline lookup yields CDR1 MGHRA and CDR2 YSYEKL. CDR3 length: 20 amino acids. Here the CDR3 DNA reads TGCGCCAGCAGCCAAGATCGCGGTCTAGCGGGAGGAGGCTCCTACAATGAGCAGTTCTTC. Translated: CASSQDRGLAGGGSYNEQFF.

This chain uses TRBV5-1 with TRBJ2-2, with TRBD2 identical over 9 bases. CDR1 SGHRS and CDR2 YFSETQ come from the germline V gene. The CDR3 is 15 amino acids. V shed 4 bases, J shed 7 bases, and the junction held 8 bases outside the gene matches. The CDR3 bases are TGCGCCAGCAGCCCCCGAGCGGGAGGTGTCGGGGAGCTGTTTTTT. Its translation: CASSPRAGGVGELFF.

This chain joins TRBV7-2 and TRBJ2-1; 12 positions match TRBD2. CDR1 is SGHTA and CDR2 is FQGNSA in the germline V gene. CDR3 size: 16 residues. J gave up 6 bases and V 2 bases, and 5 bases lay outside the gene matches. CDR3 residues: CASSLSLAGGGNEQFF. The CDR3 region has the DNA TGTGCCAGCAGCTTATCCCTAGCGGGAGGGGGCAATGAGCAGTTCTTC.

As for this clone: The sample holds other DNA sequences that translate to the same CDR3. This chain connects TRBV6-5 to TRBJ2-1; D perhaps matches TRBD2 (5 bases). The CDR3 is made up of 14 amino acids. Germline values: CDR1 MNHEY, CDR2 SVGAGI. Trimming removed 6 bases from V and 2 bases from J, with 11 bases in between. CDR3 sequence (DNA): TGTGCCAGCAGAAGAGCGGATACCTACAATGAGCAGTTCTTC. The encoded protein is CASRRADTYNEQFF.

This chain connects TRBV9 to TRBJ2-5, with a weak D call TRBD2 (5 bases). Germline values: CDR1 SGDLS, CDR2 YYNGEE. The CDR3 has 14 amino acids. Trimming stripped 0 bases from V and 2 bases from J, with 8 bases between. DNA for the CDR3: TGTGCCAGCAGCGTAGGGAGCGGACAAGAGACCCAGTACTTC. Protein product: CASSVGSGQETQYF. The whole variable domain, remainder taken from reference TRBV9 and TRBJ2-5, is DSGVTQTPKHLITATGQRVTLRCSPRSGDLSVYWYQQSLDQGLQFLIQYYNGEERAKGNILERFSAQQFPDLHSELNLSSLELGDSALYFCASSVGSGQETQYFGPGTRLLVL.

The chain is built from TRBV28 and TRBJ2-1; tentative D call: TRBD2 (5 bases). The CDR3 runs 16 residues. CDR1 is MDHEN and CDR2 is SYDVKM in the germline V gene. V shed 5 bases and J shed 4 bases, with 18 bases lying between them. CDR3 bases: TGTGCCAGCAGTCCGTCCCCGGATAGCGCGTACAATGAGCAGTTCTTC. Its protein product is CASSPSPDSAYNEQFF.

The genes are TRBV4-2 and TRBJ2-7, with D possibly TRBD2 on 6 matching bases. In germline, CDR1 is LGHNA, CDR2 YNFKEQ. Trimming shortened V by 5 bases and J by 2 bases, and 16 bases separated the two germline ends. CDR3 length equals 15 residues. In nucleotides, the CDR3 is TGTGCCAGCAGCAACGGGGTAGCGGTGCCCTACGAGCAGTACTTC. Protein sequence: CASSNGVAVPYEQYF.

The V call is TRBV6-6, the J call TRBJ1-4, with D hard to call. This CDR3 comprises 15 residues. CDR1 MNHNY and CDR2 SVGAGI come from the germline V gene (reference sequence). The ends were cut back, 0 bases at V and 0 bases at J, with 5 bases in the middle. The CDR3, as DNA: TGTGCCAGCAGTTACTCAGGAGCAACTAATGAAAAACTGTTTTTT. It translates to CASSYSGATNEKLFF.